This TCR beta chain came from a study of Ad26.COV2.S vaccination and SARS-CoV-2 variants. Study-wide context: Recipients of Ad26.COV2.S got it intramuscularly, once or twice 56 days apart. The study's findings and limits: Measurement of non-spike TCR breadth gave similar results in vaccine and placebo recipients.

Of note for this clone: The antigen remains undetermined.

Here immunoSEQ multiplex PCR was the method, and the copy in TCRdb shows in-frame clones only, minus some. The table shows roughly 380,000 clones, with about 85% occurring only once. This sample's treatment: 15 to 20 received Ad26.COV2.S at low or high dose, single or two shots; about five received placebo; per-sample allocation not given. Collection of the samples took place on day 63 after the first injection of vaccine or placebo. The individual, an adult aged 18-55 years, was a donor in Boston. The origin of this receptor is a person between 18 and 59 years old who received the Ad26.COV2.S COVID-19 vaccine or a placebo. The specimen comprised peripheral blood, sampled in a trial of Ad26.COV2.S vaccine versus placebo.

The CDR3: CASSQGGTANSPLHF. The CDR3 bases are TGTGCCAGCAGCCAAGGCGGGACGGCTAATTCACCCCTCCACTTT. The chain links TRBV3-1 (or the pseudogene TRBV3-2) to TRBJ1-6; possible D gene TRBD1, 5 bases. Deletions cut 1 base from V and 6 bases from J, with 10 bases between. In germline, CDR1 is LGHDT, CDR2 YNNKEL (reference sequence). This CDR3 comprises 15 residues.